A selection of T cell receptor beta chains follows, all from one sample in a study of shared clonotypes between healthy human individuals. Method: immunoSEQ multiplex PCR; TCRdb's copy keeps in-frame clones and lacks some. The table lists around 2,000,000 clones, about 94% of them singletons. Material for sequencing was naive CD8+ T cells sorted from blood. The receptors were gathered from a man younger than 30 in good health. Each CDR3 is given with its conserved first and last residue. D genes are given only for firm matches. Only some rows state a clone size, as once, few, many or a class for expanded clones.

TRBV28,TRBD1,TRBJ2-7,.,14,CASSLVGGNYEQYF,TGTGCCAGCAGTTTGGTAGGGGGCAACTACGAGCAGTACTTC
TRBV2,.,TRBJ2-3,.,14,CASSVGTTLDTQYF,TGTGCCAGCAGTGTCGGGACCACTCTAGATACGCAGTATTTT
TRBV20-1,.,TRBJ2-5,.,10,CSAHEETQYF,TGCAGTGCTCACGAGGAGACCCAATACTTC
TRBV7-9,TRBD1,TRBJ2-1,once,15,CASSLVTGAVDEQFF,TGTGCCAGCAGCTTAGTGACAGGGGCAGTGGATGAGCAGTTCTTC
TRBV4-2,.,TRBJ2-1,once,12,CASSRSGSEQFF,TGTGCCAGCAGCCGAAGCGGCAGTGAGCAGTTCTTC
TRBV27,TRBD2,TRBJ2-5,.,16,CASSSRTSGGGETQYF,TGTGCCAGCAGCTCAAGGACTAGCGGAGGCGGGGAGACCCAGTACTTC
TRBV7-8,TRBD2,TRBJ2-1,.,18,CASSYPGTSGRRVNEQFF,TGTGCCAGCAGCTACCCCGGGACTAGCGGGAGACGGGTCAATGAGCAGTTCTTC
TRBV6-1,TRBD1,TRBJ1-5,.,14,CASSRDRGGGPQHF,TGTGCCAGCAGCCGGGACAGGGGCGGGGGGCCCCAGCATTTT
TRBV13,.,TRBJ2-5,.,15,CASSLWSRGAETQYF,TGTGCCAGCAGCTTATGGAGCCGTGGGGCAGAGACCCAGTACTTC
TRBV6-5,.,TRBJ1-4,.,14,CASRSLATNEKLFF,TGTGCCAGCAGGTCCCTTGCAACTAATGAAAAACTGTTTTTT
TRBV4-3,.,TRBJ1-3,.,15,CASSQEALQGNTIYF,TGCGCCAGCAGCCAAGAGGCACTCCAGGGAAACACCATATATTTT
TRBV4-3,.,TRBJ2-2,.,17,CASSRYWGDANTGELFF,TGCGCCAGCAGCCGCTACTGGGGGGACGCGAACACCGGGGAGCTGTTTTTT
TRBV6-5,.,TRBJ2-4,.,15,CASSYSQGPKNIQYF,TGTGCCAGCAGTTACTCCCAGGGCCCCAAAAACATTCAGTACTTC
TRBV29-1,TRBD2,TRBJ2-3,.,14,CSVDSGLDTDTQYF,TGCAGCGTTGACAGCGGACTAGATACAGATACGCAGTATTTT
TRBV11-2,TRBD1,TRBJ1-3,.,17,CASSRPAIDRAGNTIYF,TGTGCCAGCAGCCGTCCCGCGATTGACAGGGCCGGAAACACCATATATTTT
TRBV4-1,TRBD1,TRBJ1-5,.,16,CASSQAQGDLNQPQHF,TGCGCCAGCAGCCAAGCACAGGGGGACCTCAATCAGCCCCAGCATTTT
TRBV10-1,.,TRBJ2-5,.,16,CASSEWGEGGQETQYF,TGCGCCAGCAGTGAGTGGGGAGAAGGGGGCCAAGAGACCCAGTACTTC
TRBV5-4,TRBD1,TRBJ2-3,.,16,CASSSQGARGTDTQYF,TGTGCCAGCAGCTCGCAGGGGGCGCGGGGCACAGATACGCAGTATTTT
TRBV5-6,.,TRBJ2-7,once,13,CASSLVQGYEQYF,TGTGCCAGCAGCTTGGTGCAGGGTTACGAGCAGTACTTC
TRBV27,TRBD1,TRBJ2-7,once,16,CASSFSYGDSIYEQYF,TGTGCCAGCAGTTTTTCGTACGGGGACAGTATTTACGAGCAGTACTTC
TRBV6-4,.,TRBJ1-2,.,13,CASSRTGSYGYTF,TGTGCCAGCAGCCGTACAGGGAGCTATGGCTACACCTTC
TRBV4-1,TRBD2,TRBJ2-1,.,20,CASSQDEAALAGVSYNEQFF,TGCGCCAGCAGCCAAGACGAGGCTGCACTAGCGGGAGTATCGTACAATGAGCAGTTCTTC
TRBV7-6,.,TRBJ1-1,.,17,CASSLAEQGPGDTEAFF,TGTGCCAGCAGCCTAGCAGAACAGGGCCCTGGGGACACTGAAGCTTTCTTT
TRBV6-5,TRBD1,TRBJ2-3,.,14,CASSYLGQGDTQYF,TGTGCCAGCAGTTACCTAGGACAGGGTGATACGCAGTATTTT
TRBV28,.,TRBJ2-7,.,13,CASSPSGQFEQYF,TGTGCCAGCAGTCCCAGCGGACAGTTCGAGCAGTACTTC
TRBV19,TRBD1,TRBJ2-5,.,15,CASSIGTGSGETQYF,TGTGCCAGTAGTATTGGGACAGGGAGCGGGGAGACCCAGTACTTC
TRBV19,.,TRBJ2-6,.,17,CASSLEKITKSGQRPDF,TGTGCCAGTAGTTTAGAGAAAATCACAAAGTCGGGCCAACGTCCTGACTTC
TRBV7-9,.,TRBJ1-4,.,13,CASSPATNEKLFF,TGTGCCAGCAGCCCGGCTACAAATGAAAAACTGTTTTTT
TRBV4-1,.,TRBJ2-7,.,13,CASSQVGSQEQYF,TGCGCCAGCAGCCAAGTGGGCAGTCAAGAGCAGTACTTC
TRBV7-9,.,TRBJ2-7,.,12,CASSPVSYEQYF,TGTGCCAGCAGCCCAGTCTCCTACGAGCAGTACTTC
TRBV27,TRBD2,TRBJ2-5,.,13,CASSSTSSETQYF,TGTGCCAGCAGTTCGACTAGCTCGGAGACCCAGTACTTC
TRBV2,.,TRBJ2-1,.,15,CASEDRGASYNEQFF,TGTGCCAGCGAGGATAGAGGGGCGTCGTACAATGAGCAGTTCTTC
TRBV19,.,TRBJ2-7,once,13,CASSIGRVDEQYF,TGTGCCAGTAGTATAGGCAGGGTGGACGAGCAGTACTTC
TRBV13,.,TRBJ2-7,.,15,CASSPLDRNIYEQYF,TGTGCCAGCAGCCCACTCGACAGGAATATCTACGAGCAGTACTTC
TRBV15,.,TRBJ1-1,.,15,CATSRVQGLNTEAFF,TGTGCCACCAGCAGGGTTCAGGGGCTGAACACTGAAGCTTTCTTT
TRBV11-2,.,TRBJ1-1,.,14,CASSLDQDFTEAFF,TGTGCCAGCAGCTTAGATCAGGATTTCACTGAAGCTTTCTTT
TRBV11-2,.,TRBJ2-7,.,14,CASSLVPEGNEQYF,TGTGCCAGCAGCTTAGTCCCAGAAGGAAATGAGCAGTACTTC
TRBV5-4,.,TRBJ2-3,.,15,CASSLSVTSTDTQYF,TGTGCCAGCAGCTTGTCGGTAACTAGCACAGATACGCAGTATTTT
TRBV4-1,TRBD2,TRBJ2-7,.,15,CASSPLAGGRYEQYF,TGCGCCAGCAGCCCCCTCGCGGGGGGCAGGTACGAGCAGTACTTC
TRBV9,TRBD2,TRBJ2-3,.,14,CASSVAGGGDTQYF,TGTGCCAGCAGCGTAGCGGGGGGAGGAGATACGCAGTATTTT
TRBV7-2,TRBD1,TRBJ1-2,.,13,CASTGQGVSGYTF,TGTGCCAGCACTGGACAGGGGGTATCTGGCTACACCTTC
TRBV5-4,.,TRBJ2-7,.,15,CASSSPRQGPYEQYF,TGTGCCAGCAGCTCCCCAAGGCAGGGACCGTACGAGCAGTACTTC
TRBV9,.,TRBJ1-2,.,13,CASSLGLNYGYTF,TGTGCCAGCAGCCTCGGTCTTAACTATGGCTACACCTTC
TRBV7-3,.,TRBJ2-3,.,17,CASSLSGGAPSTDTQYF,TGTGCCAGCAGCTTAAGTGGGGGGGCCCCTAGCACAGATACGCAGTATTTT
TRBV25-1,TRBD1,TRBJ2-1,.,16,CASSEWGTGSYNEQFF,TGTGCCAGCAGTGAATGGGGGACAGGCTCCTACAATGAGCAGTTCTTC
TRBV14,.,TRBJ1-1,.,16,CASSQEPYLVNTEAFF,TGTGCCAGCAGCCAAGAGCCTTATTTAGTGAACACTGAAGCTTTCTTT
TRBV5-1,.,TRBJ2-7,.,12,CASSLIANEQYF,TGCGCCAGCAGCTTGATAGCCAACGAGCAGTACTTC
TRBV6-5,TRBD1,TRBJ2-1,.,16,CASSYGTTGEDNEQFF,TGTGCCAGCAGTTACGGGACGACAGGGGAGGACAATGAGCAGTTCTTC
TRBV19,.,TRBJ1-5,.,14,CASRLEGYNQPQHF,TGTGCCAGTAGATTGGAGGGATACAATCAGCCCCAGCATTTT